The 12 T cell receptor beta chains below were found in one sample sequenced in a study of blood T cell repertoires in COVID-19. This table comes from immunoSEQ multiplex PCR, and its TCRdb copy is limited to in-frame clones, with some not included. The sample lists about 180,000 clones; approximately 85% were seen once. The sample taken for sequencing was peripheral blood. The source is a woman older than 75 with acute or convalescent COVID-19.

This chain links TRBV19 with TRBJ1-5; 8 bases map to TRBD1. V dropped 1 base and J dropped 7; count of bases not matched to a gene: 3. The germline gives CDR1 LNHDA, CDR2 SQIVND (reference sequence). This CDR3 is 14 amino acids long. CDR3 nucleotide sequence: TGTGCCAGTAGTATAGTGGCAGGGGGCCAGCCCCAGCATTTT. Its protein is CASSIVAGGQPQHF.

J is TRBJ1-5 and V is TRBV23-1; D is uncertain. TRBV23-1 carries the ORF label, with uncertain function. CDR3 size: 16 residues. Trimming left V 6 bases short and J 0 bases short, with 15 bases between. CDR3 coding DNA: TGCGCCAGCAGACCGGTCGGAGCGTATAGCAATCAGCCCCAGCATTTT. Protein product: CASRPVGAYSNQPQHF.

The CDR3 sequence: CASSRQGDQNYGYTF. The CDR3 nucleotides read TGTGCCAGCAGCCGTCAGGGTGATCAGAACTATGGCTACACCTTC. This chain joins TRBV5-4 and TRBJ1-2; D is possibly TRBD1 (5 bases). Between the trimmed V and J ends, which lost 4 bases and 2 bases, there was a span of 15 bases. The CDR3 contains 15 residues. CDR1 is SGHNT, CDR2 YYREEE, per germline (reference sequence). Filled out from reference TRBV5-4 and TRBJ1-2, the complete variable domain reads ETGVTQSPTHLIKTRGQQVTLRCSSQSGHNTVSWYQQALGQGPQFIFQYYREEENGRGNFPPRFSGLQFPNYSSELNVNALELDDSALYLCASSRQGDQNYGYTFGSGTRLTVV.

The chain couples TRBV11-2 to TRBJ1-4; D unresolved. Trimming pared 3 bases from V and 10 bases from J, leaving 6 bases between. CDR1 is SGHAT, CDR2 FQNNGV, per germline. The CDR3 totals 11 residues. CDR3 amino acids: CASSFGGKLFF. The CDR3 coding sequence is TGTGCCAGCAGCTTCGGCGGAAAACTGTTTTTT.

This clone was observed a handful of times. The chain carries TRBV7-8 and TRBJ2-7; TRBD1 is a possible D gene (6 bases). V was trimmed by 2 bases and J by 3 bases, leaving 14 bases between them. The germline V gene encodes CDR1 SGHVS and CDR2 FQNEAQ. The CDR3 is 15 residues long. CDR3 nucleotides: TGTGCCAGCAGCTTAAGTTGGACAGCAGACTACGAGCAGTACTTC. Translating gives CASSLSWTADYEQYF.

This clone showed up just once. The gene calls are TRBV10-3 and TRBJ2-7, with 11 positions matching TRBD1. The V gene end was trimmed by 7 bases and the J gene end by 5 bases; junction bases not matched to a gene: 7. The CDR3 extends over 14 amino acids. CDR1 is ENHRY and CDR2 is SYGVKD in the germline V gene. CDR3 nucleotide sequence: TGTGCCATCAACAGGGGACAGGGGGATAACGAGCAGTACTTC. As protein: CAINRGQGDNEQYF.

The rearrangement links TRBV5-1 to TRBJ1-4; the match to TRBD1 covers 9 bases. This CDR3 has 16 residues. Trimming took 3 bases from V and 11 from J; bases not matched to a gene: 14. The germline V gene encodes CDR1 SGHRS and CDR2 YFSETQ. CDR3 region: CASSSPGQGRQEKLFF. The CDR3, as DNA: TGCGCCAGCAGCTCGCCGGGACAGGGAAGACAGGAGAAACTGTTTTTT.

V usage is TRBV2 and J usage is TRBJ2-1; a weak D match, TRBD1 (5 bases). CDR1 SNHLY and CDR2 FYNNEI come from the germline V gene. There are 14 residues in the CDR3. The V end was cut by 2 bases, the J end by 9 bases, with 14 bases between. The CDR3 nucleotides read TGTGCCAGCAGTGAACAGGGTGCTATAAGTGAGCAGTTCTTC. This translates into CASSEQGAISEQFF.

The V gene is TRBV7-8, the J gene TRBJ1-5; D is possibly TRBD1 (6 bases). Germline V gives CDR1 SGHVS, CDR2 FQNEAQ. The CDR3 runs 17 residues. V lost 2 bases and J 1 base, leaving 15 bases between the germline ends. CDR3 loop: CASSLNRETGSNQPQHF. CDR3 DNA: TGTGCCAGCAGCTTAAACAGGGAGACCGGGAGCAATCAGCCCCAGCATTTT.

The rearrangement links TRBV3-1 (or the pseudogene TRBV3-2) to TRBJ2-7; a weak D match, TRBD2 (5 bases). The V end was cut by 1 base, the J end by 2 bases, with 9 bases between. This CDR3 contains 14 residues. Germline V lookup: CDR1 LGHDT, CDR2 YNNKEL (reference sequence). The CDR3 region has the DNA TGTGCCAGCAGCCAAGGTAGAGGGACCTACGAGCAGTACTTC. It translates to CASSQGRGTYEQYF.

The chain couples TRBV10-3 to TRBJ2-2; no definite D call. The CDR3 has 16 residues. V lost 4 bases to trimming and J lost 7 bases, with 19 bases between them. The germline V gene encodes CDR1 ENHRY and CDR2 SYGVKD. For the CDR3, the DNA is TGTGCCATCAGTGTCGGCTTAAGTATCGGAGTCGGGGAGCTGTTTTTT. It encodes CAISVGLSIGVGELFF.

The V gene is TRBV5-4, the J gene TRBJ2-1, with 13 bases that match TRBD2. Germline assignment: CDR1 SGHNT and CDR2 YYREEE (reference sequence). The CDR3 extends over 16 amino acids. The junction had 2 bases not matched to a gene; V was cut back by 3 bases and J by 2 bases. CDR3: CASSWGTSGAYNEQFF. The CDR3 DNA follows: TGTGCCAGCAGCTGGGGGACTAGCGGGGCCTACAATGAGCAGTTCTTC.